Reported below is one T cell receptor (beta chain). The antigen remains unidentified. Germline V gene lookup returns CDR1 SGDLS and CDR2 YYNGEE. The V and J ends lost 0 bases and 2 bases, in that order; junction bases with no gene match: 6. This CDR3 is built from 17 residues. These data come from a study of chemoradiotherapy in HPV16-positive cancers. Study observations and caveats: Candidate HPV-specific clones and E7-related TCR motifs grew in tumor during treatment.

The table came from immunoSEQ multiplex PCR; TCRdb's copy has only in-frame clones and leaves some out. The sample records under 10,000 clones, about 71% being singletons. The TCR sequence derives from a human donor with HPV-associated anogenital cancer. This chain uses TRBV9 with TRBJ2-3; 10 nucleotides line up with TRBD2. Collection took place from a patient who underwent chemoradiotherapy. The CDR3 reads CASSVEVSGGYTDTQYF. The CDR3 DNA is TGTGCCAGCAGCGTAGAGGTTAGCGGGGGGTACACAGATACGCAGTATTTT.